This T cell receptor beta chain was sequenced during a study of regulatory T cells in long-lasting Graves disease. Time point described: persistent/refractory GD, antithyroid drugs over 5 years with positive TRAb. PBMCs were the source of the RNA used for TCR sequencing. Criteria from the American Thyroid Association guidelines were applied to diagnose Graves' disease. Peripheral blood, 8.5 to 9.5 milliliters per patient, was collected in EDTA tubes. Researchers made TCR beta libraries by using iRepertoire HTBI primers and running Arm-PCR on CDR3 regions. TCRdb re-called the multiplex PCR reads with MiXCR, one entry per CDR3 protein. The sample has 700,000 or so distinct CDR3 sequences, approximately 31% seen once; the top ten hold roughly 46%. The CDR3 is made up of 16 amino acids. Trimming stripped 7 bases from V and 0 bases from J, with 21 bases between. The germline V gene has CDR1 DFQATT and CDR2 SNEGSKA (reference sequence).

The specimen was peripheral blood mononuclear cells (PBMCs), collected when the disease was refractory, from a patient treated with antithyroid drugs. The genes are TRBV20-1 and TRBJ1-1, with D possibly matching TRBD1 (6 bases). The receptor's source is a female donor with Graves disease. The CDR3 DNA is TGCAGTGTTTTTGGATACAGGGACCCTATGAACACTGAAGCTTTCTTT. Encoded protein: CSVFGYRDPMNTEAFF.